A single sample gave rise to the 9 T cell receptor beta chains below, sequenced in a study of cytomegalovirus exposure and HLA in healthy donors. The PCR had 60 Vbeta and 13 Jbeta primers. Only in-frame clones appear in the TCRdb table, and some are missing; sequencing was by immunoSEQ multiplex PCR. This sample's table has about 170,000 clones. Material: PBMCs. Receptors originate from a woman aged 55-70 years in good health and CMV-seronegative.

J is TRBJ1-1 and V is TRBV11-2; TRBD1 is a possible D gene (6 bases). V was cut by 6 bases and J by 11 bases, with 19 bases left in between. This CDR3 has 13 amino acids. Germline CDR1 is SGHAT and CDR2 is FQNNGV. Here the CDR3 DNA reads TGTGCCAGCAGTTTCGGACAGCTCTTTCAGGCTTTCTTT. Translated: CASSFGQLFQAFF.

The chain recombines TRBV6-1 with TRBJ2-2; TRBD2 aligns across 9 bases. The germline V gene has CDR1 MNHNS and CDR2 SASEGT. V shed 10 bases, J shed 1 base, and the junction held 4 bases outside the gene matches. The length of the CDR3 is 14 residues. CDR3 DNA sequence: TGTGCCAAGGCGGGGGGGTGGAACACCGGGGAGCTGTTTTTT. Translating gives CAKAGGWNTGELFF.

The gene calls are TRBV29-1 and TRBJ2-7; maybe TRBD1 (6 bases). The CDR3 extends over 13 amino acids. Trimming took 6 bases from V and 0 from J, leaving 12 bases between them. From germline, CDR1 is SQVTM and CDR2 ANQGSEA. CDR3 DNA: TGCAGCGTCGGGACACCGCCCTCCTACGAGCAGTACTTC. Protein sequence: CSVGTPPSYEQYF.

The chain recombines TRBV6-6 with TRBJ2-7, with unresolved D. Germline-derived CDR1 and CDR2 are MNHNY and SVGAGI (reference sequence). The CDR3 is made up of 11 amino acids. The ends were cut back, 1 base at V and 5 bases at J, with 3 bases in the middle. CDR3 nucleotides: TGTGCCAGCAGTTACTTCGACGAGCAGTACTTC. It is translated as CASSYFDEQYF.

The chain combines TRBV7-9 with TRBJ1-4; TRBD1 matches at 8 bases. Germline CDR1 SEHNR, CDR2 FQNEAQ (reference sequence). The CDR3 consists of 14 residues. Losses at the gene ends were 5 bases for V and 11 bases for J; bases not matched to a gene: 10. CDR3 DNA: TGTGCCAGCAGCCCAGGACAGGGCGTAGCGAAACTGTTTTTT. Residues: CASSPGQGVAKLFF. The variable domain in full, with the rest retrieved from reference TRBV7-9 and TRBJ1-4, is DTGVSQNPRHKITKRGQNVTFRCDPISEHNRLYWYRQTLGQGPEFLTYFQNEAQLEKSRLLSDRFSAERPKGSFSTLEIQRTEQGDSAMYLCASSPGQGVAKLFFGSGTQLSVL.

The rearrangement uses TRBV5-1 and TRBJ1-4; D might be TRBD1 (6 bases). There are 15 residues in the CDR3. The ends were cut back, 0 bases at V and 7 bases at J, with 13 bases in the middle. Per germline, CDR1 SGHRS and CDR2 YFSETQ. The CDR3 DNA is TGCGCCAGCAGCTTGGACGTGAGACAGGCTGAAAAACTGTTTTTT. It translates to CASSLDVRQAEKLFF.

The chain joins TRBV25-1 to TRBJ1-2; no firm D call. The CDR3 is 14 residues long. V was trimmed by 6 bases and J by 4 bases, leaving 15 bases between them. The germline V gene encodes CDR1 MGHDK and CDR2 SYGVNS. CDR3 bases: TGTGCCAGCAGGACTGCGGAGGGAAGCTATGGCTACACCTTC. As protein: CASRTAEGSYGYTF.

The chain carries TRBV6-5 and TRBJ1-6, with 7 bases that match TRBD1. CDR1 is MNHEY, CDR2 SVGAGI, per germline. The J segment lost 9 bases and the V segment lost 2 bases, leaving 10 bases of the junction unmatched. The CDR3 length is 16 residues. CDR3 in amino acids: CASSYRQGWGGSPLHF. CDR3 DNA sequence: TGTGCCAGCAGTTACCGACAGGGTTGGGGCGGTTCACCCCTCCACTTT.

This chain links TRBV5-4 with TRBJ1-4; 10 bases are shared with TRBD1. The CDR3 loop spans 14 amino acids. Germline loops: CDR1 SGHNT, CDR2 YYREEE (reference sequence). The trim removed 4 bases at V and 11 bases at J, leaving 8 bases unmatched. The CDR3 DNA follows: TGTGCCAGCAGCCTACGACAGGGGGCACGGAAACTGTTTTTT. Its protein is CASSLRQGARKLFF. Variable domain in full (rest from reference TRBV5-4 and TRBJ1-4): ETGVTQSPTHLIKTRGQQVTLRCSSQSGHNTVSWYQQALGQGPQFIFQYYREEENGRGNFPPRFSGLQFPNYSSELNVNALELDDSALYLCASSLRQGARKLFFGSGTQLSVL.